The T cell receptor beta chain described here comes from a study of a mutant IDH1 vaccine in newly diagnosed glioma. Documented time point: week 35, safety follow-up. Vaccinated patients received 300 ug of mutant IDH1 20-mer peptide per dose, with topical imiquimod. This CDR3 has 13 residues. The V end was cut by 4 bases, the J end by 3 bases, with 9 bases between. Germline V gives CDR1 SGHTA, CDR2 FQGNSA. Generated by immunoSEQ multiplex PCR, the TCRdb table keeps only in-frame clones and is missing some. The sample shows fewer than 45,000 clones, 80% to 90% of them seen only once. Regarding this clone: The target antigen is unknown.

J is TRBJ1-1 and V is TRBV7-2; D not resolved. Material: PBMCs, obtained from a glioma patient whose treatment included an IDH1 peptide vaccine. The receptor's source is a man aged 40-50 years with glioma. The CDR3: CASSSVPDTEAFF. For the CDR3, the DNA is TGTGCCAGCAGCTCGGTCCCAGACACTGAAGCTTTCTTT.